This is a list of T cell receptor beta chains from one sample in a study of shared clonotypes between healthy human individuals. Generated by immunoSEQ multiplex PCR, the TCRdb table keeps only in-frame clones and is missing some. The table includes hundreds of thousands of clones, 80% to 95% detected once. The sequenced sample consisted of naive CD8+ T cells sorted from blood. These receptors came from a man aged 30-40 years in good health. Each CDR3 is given without its conserved first and last residue. Each record gives: CDR3 protein, clone size, D gene, V gene. The D gene is left open where the match is weak. Rows may omit the clone size; those that give it use once, few, many or a size class.

CDR3aa: ASRLAQGWPYEQY
abundance: .
d_gene: TRBD1
v_gene: TRBV28

CDR3aa: ASSDAVSNYGYT
abundance: .
d_gene: .
v_gene: TRBV25-1

CDR3aa: ASSSGRFGRGEQF
abundance: .
d_gene: .
v_gene: TRBV13

CDR3aa: ASSLSESNQPQH
abundance: .
d_gene: .
v_gene: TRBV7-9

CDR3aa: ASSQVDTAHNEQF
abundance: .
d_gene: .
v_gene: TRBV4-1

CDR3aa: ASSQEAGASYEQY
abundance: .
d_gene: .
v_gene: TRBV4-1

CDR3aa: AISESYGGLNTEAF
abundance: once
d_gene: .
v_gene: TRBV10-3

CDR3aa: ASSYSSSNEQF
abundance: .
d_gene: .
v_gene: TRBV6-5

CDR3aa: ASSGAGDTDTQY
abundance: .
d_gene: .
v_gene: TRBV18

CDR3aa: ASSLGLAGGPHYNEQF
abundance: .
d_gene: TRBD2
v_gene: TRBV27

CDR3aa: ASSISGGQPQH
abundance: .
d_gene: TRBD1
v_gene: TRBV19

CDR3aa: ASSKACRGNQPQH
abundance: .
d_gene: .
v_gene: TRBV21-1

CDR3aa: ASSLPTSSGNTIY
abundance: .
d_gene: .
v_gene: TRBV4-1

CDR3aa: ASTTGTSGRDTQY
abundance: .
d_gene: TRBD2
v_gene: TRBV28

CDR3aa: ATSIGKGTQPQH
abundance: .
d_gene: .
v_gene: TRBV15

CDR3aa: ASSLEGESNTEAF
abundance: .
d_gene: .
v_gene: TRBV11-2

CDR3aa: ASSEVKTGAYEQY
abundance: .
d_gene: TRBD1
v_gene: TRBV2

CDR3aa: ASSDRDAPPEQF
abundance: .
d_gene: .
v_gene: TRBV10-1

CDR3aa: ATSRDGTLAAGEQF
abundance: .
d_gene: TRBD2
v_gene: TRBV15

CDR3aa: ASSQGGGEQY
abundance: .
d_gene: .
v_gene: TRBV4-1

CDR3aa: ASSQDPLGDTQY
abundance: .
d_gene: .
v_gene: TRBV4-1

CDR3aa: ASSEREAANYGYT
abundance: .
d_gene: .
v_gene: TRBV2

CDR3aa: ASRRGRTSGRGHEQY
abundance: .
d_gene: TRBD2
v_gene: TRBV28

CDR3aa: ASSGLAGPYGYT
abundance: .
d_gene: .
v_gene: TRBV7-2

CDR3aa: ATSTSGYTGELF
abundance: .
d_gene: TRBD2
v_gene: TRBV6-5

CDR3aa: ATASGVGTEAF
abundance: .
d_gene: .
v_gene: TRBV5-1

CDR3aa: ASSYPVSGKRTDTQY
abundance: .
d_gene: TRBD2
v_gene: TRBV27

CDR3aa: ASSLGGRGGYEQY
abundance: .
d_gene: TRBD2
v_gene: TRBV5-6

CDR3aa: ASSPATIPSSDQMNTEAF
abundance: .
d_gene: .
v_gene: TRBV4-3

CDR3aa: ANEGTANNEQF
abundance: .
d_gene: TRBD1
v_gene: TRBV2

CDR3aa: ASSYYPGSGVDEQY
abundance: .
d_gene: .
v_gene: TRBV7-9

CDR3aa: ASSQDLTSGRPDTQY
abundance: once
d_gene: TRBD2
v_gene: TRBV4-3

CDR3aa: ASSVGGGDSYEQY
abundance: .
d_gene: .
v_gene: TRBV9

CDR3aa: ASIVSGQGGSYEQY
abundance: .
d_gene: TRBD1
v_gene: TRBV2

CDR3aa: ASSPLGGMDYEQY
abundance: .
d_gene: .
v_gene: TRBV5-1

CDR3aa: ASSVGGTDTQY
abundance: .
d_gene: .
v_gene: TRBV9

CDR3aa: ATSTSDATNYGYT
abundance: once
d_gene: .
v_gene: TRBV19

CDR3aa: ASSTAESYNEQF
abundance: .
d_gene: .
v_gene: TRBV27

CDR3aa: ASSQVWGKGDTQY
abundance: .
d_gene: .
v_gene: TRBV4-3

CDR3aa: ASSAGWGVSYNEQF
abundance: once
d_gene: .
v_gene: TRBV6-4

CDR3aa: SVDITGRIEAF
abundance: .
d_gene: .
v_gene: TRBV29-1

CDR3aa: ASSYINKVRTEAF
abundance: .
d_gene: .
v_gene: TRBV6-5

CDR3aa: ASSLGWNTGELF
abundance: .
d_gene: .
v_gene: TRBV5-5

CDR3aa: ASSIPGINEQF
abundance: .
d_gene: .
v_gene: TRBV19

CDR3aa: ASSHGVGNQPQH
abundance: few
d_gene: .
v_gene: TRBV4-1

CDR3aa: ASSYRPGLARNEQF
abundance: .
d_gene: TRBD2
v_gene: TRBV7-6

CDR3aa: ASSLRKDRVHEQY
abundance: once
d_gene: TRBD1
v_gene: TRBV5-1

CDR3aa: ASSLGLPPDEQF
abundance: .
d_gene: TRBD2
v_gene: TRBV27

CDR3aa: ASSSRTGIEETQY
abundance: once
d_gene: TRBD1
v_gene: TRBV9

CDR3aa: ASSLAGGPVHNEQF
abundance: .
d_gene: TRBD2
v_gene: TRBV27

CDR3aa: ASSLGVSYEQY
abundance: .
d_gene: .
v_gene: TRBV6-6

CDR3aa: ASSVTVTYEQY
abundance: .
d_gene: .
v_gene: TRBV19

CDR3aa: ASSLGLAGVTDTQY
abundance: .
d_gene: TRBD2
v_gene: TRBV11-2

CDR3aa: ATSTGRGPRGADTQY
abundance: .
d_gene: .
v_gene: TRBV15

CDR3aa: ASSLEVGDTEAF
abundance: .
d_gene: .
v_gene: TRBV5-5

CDR3aa: ASSLRSSYEQY
abundance: .
d_gene: .
v_gene: TRBV5-1

CDR3aa: ASSRRGLGETQY
abundance: once
d_gene: .
v_gene: TRBV7-7

CDR3aa: ASSSTSVYTDTQY
abundance: .
d_gene: TRBD2
v_gene: TRBV7-9

CDR3aa: ASSIDRAAADYEQY
abundance: .
d_gene: .
v_gene: TRBV19